The 9 T cell receptor beta chains presented below share a single source sample, sequenced in a study of T cells after yellow fever vaccination. TCRdb reanalysed the 5' RACE reads using MiXCR and keeps one entry per CDR3 protein. The sample carries hundreds of thousands of distinct CDR3 sequences, 7% to 9% recorded once. The sequenced sample was PBMCs, obtained more than 40 days after the first yellow fever vaccination. These receptors all come from a man aged 18 to 35 who received the YFV17D yellow fever vaccine.

This chain joins TRBV9 and TRBJ1-5; no reliable D call. The CDR3 is made up of 14 amino acids. Per germline, CDR1 SGDLS and CDR2 YYNGEE. V was clipped by 3 bases and J by 4 bases, with 11 bases between them. The CDR3, as DNA: TGTGCCAGCAGCGCCAACGATGGGAATCAGCCCCAGCATTTT. Protein sequence: CASSANDGNQPQHF.

This sequence joins TRBV20-1 and TRBJ1-1; D ambiguous. Germline loops: CDR1 DFQATT, CDR2 SNEGSKA (reference sequence). The CDR3 consists of 12 residues. V was clipped by 5 bases and J by 1 base, with 8 bases between them. CDR3 protein: CSARRENTEAFF. CDR3 in DNA: TGCAGTGCTCGGAGGGAGAACACTGAAGCTTTCTTT.

This clonotype was detected only a few times. J is TRBJ2-7 and V is TRBV6-2 or TRBV6-3, with 11 bases aligning to TRBD2. This CDR3 region has 18 residues. Germline values: CDR1 MNHEY, CDR2 SVGEGT. V shed 2 bases, J shed 0 bases, and the junction held 9 bases outside the gene matches. The CDR3 region is CASSYPTSGDTSSYEQYV. In nucleotides, the CDR3 is TGTGCCAGCAGTTACCCGACTAGCGGGGATACCAGCTCCTACGAGCAGTACGTC.

Only a few counts were recorded for this clonotype. The rearrangement links TRBV5-5 to TRBJ1-5; D is perhaps TRBD1 (5 bases). Trimming removed 6 bases at V and 5 bases at J, with 15 bases between. The CDR3 totals 14 residues. Germline V gene data show CDR1 as SGHKS and CDR2 as YYEKEE (reference sequence). The CDR3 coding sequence is TGTGCCAGCACGCCGGGACTTTCAGATCAGCCCCAGCATTTT. Its protein product is CASTPGLSDQPQHF.

This clonotype was found many times. The chain combines TRBV2 with TRBJ2-5, with TRBD2 as a possible D gene (6 bases). CDR1 and CDR2 (germline): SNHLY, FYNNEI. Between the trimmed V and J ends, which lost 1 base and 5 bases, there was a span of 11 bases. This CDR3 has 14 amino acids. The CDR3 sequence: CASSEVLGGETQYF. In DNA form, the CDR3 reads TGTGCCAGCAGTGAAGTTCTCGGGGGTGAGACCCAGTACTTC.

This clonotype came up a few times. V gene TRBV19 combines with J gene TRBJ2-2, with D maybe TRBD2 (7 bases). Looked up from germline, CDR1 is LNHDA and CDR2 is SQIVND (reference sequence). Deletions cut 1 base from V and 4 bases from J, with 10 bases between. The CDR3 sequence is 15 residues long. As DNA, the CDR3 is TGTGCCAGTAGTATAGTCGGGGGGCCCACCGGGGAGCTGTTTTTT. Protein product: CASSIVGGPTGELFF.

This clonotype has at least ten counts. This chain links TRBV12-3 or TRBV12-4 with TRBJ2-6, with TRBD1 identical over 7 bases. This CDR3 region has 15 residues. The J segment lost 1 base and the V segment lost 5 bases, leaving 2 bases of the junction unmatched. The CDR3 nucleotides read TGTGCCAGCAGTAACAGGGGATCTGGGGCCAACGTCCTGACTTTC. The encoded protein is CASSNRGSGANVLTF.

This sequence joins TRBV7-9 and TRBJ2-7, with 14 bases lining up with TRBD2. Germline trimming cut 7 bases from V and 0 bases from J; bases unmatched to any gene: 8. CDR1 is SEHNR, CDR2 FQNEAQ, per germline (reference sequence). This CDR3 spans 17 amino acids. CDR3 residues: CASIGTSGGPSSYEQYV. CDR3 nucleotides: TGTGCCAGCATCGGGACTAGCGGGGGCCCTAGCTCCTACGAGCAGTACGTC.

In this sample, this clonotype turned up many times. This sequence joins TRBV25-1 and TRBJ2-5; D gene ambiguous. Trimming cost V 2 bases and J 2 bases, with 9 bases left between them. CDR1 and CDR2 (germline): MGHDK, SYGVNS. CDR3 size: 14 residues. This chain's CDR3 is CASSEKTMQETQYF. CDR3 sequence (DNA): TGTGCCAGCAGTGAAAAAACAATGCAAGAGACCCAGTACTTC.